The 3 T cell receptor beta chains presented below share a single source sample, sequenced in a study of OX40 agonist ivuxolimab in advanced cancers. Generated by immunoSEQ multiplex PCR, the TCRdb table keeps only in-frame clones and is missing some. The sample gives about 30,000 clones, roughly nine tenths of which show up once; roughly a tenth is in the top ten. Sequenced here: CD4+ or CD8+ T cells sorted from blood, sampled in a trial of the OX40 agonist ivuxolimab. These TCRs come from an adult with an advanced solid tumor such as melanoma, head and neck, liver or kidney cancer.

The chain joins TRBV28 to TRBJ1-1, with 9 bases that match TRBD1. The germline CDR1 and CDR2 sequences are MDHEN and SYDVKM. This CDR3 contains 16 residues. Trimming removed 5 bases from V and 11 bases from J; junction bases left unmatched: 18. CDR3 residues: CASSVHRDRAERGAFF. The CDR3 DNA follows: TGTGCCAGCAGTGTACACCGGGACAGGGCGGAAAGGGGTGCTTTCTTT.

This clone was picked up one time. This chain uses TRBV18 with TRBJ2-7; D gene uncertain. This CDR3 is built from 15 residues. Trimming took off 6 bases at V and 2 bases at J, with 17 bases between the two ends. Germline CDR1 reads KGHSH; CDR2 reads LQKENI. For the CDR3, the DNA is TGTGCCAGCTCGCCGACCCCAAGGCCTACCTACGAGCAGTACTTC. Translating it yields CASSPTPRPTYEQYF.

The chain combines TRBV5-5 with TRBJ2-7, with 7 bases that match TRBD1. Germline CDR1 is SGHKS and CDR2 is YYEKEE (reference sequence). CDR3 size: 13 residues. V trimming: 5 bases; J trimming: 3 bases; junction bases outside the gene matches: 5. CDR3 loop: CASRKTGYYEQYF. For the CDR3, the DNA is TGTGCCAGCAGGAAGACAGGGTACTACGAGCAGTACTTC.